These T cell receptor beta chains were read from a single sample in a study of blood T cell repertoires in COVID-19. Sequenced by immunoSEQ multiplex PCR; TCRdb stores in-frame clones only, minus some. The data show roughly 100,000 clones, with 85% to 90% seen just once and approximately 5% held by the top ten. Sequencing used peripheral blood. The receptors were gathered from a human donor in a cohort sampled during active COVID-19. Each CDR3 is given with its conserved first and last residue. The D gene is left open where the match is weak. Some rows mark clone size as missing; the rest say once, few, many or name a class of expanded clone.

J gene	clone size	D gene	V gene	CDR3 protein	CDR3 DNA
TRBJ2-5	NA	NA	TRBV5-5	CASSSGLHGKETQYF	TGTGCCAGCAGCTCGGGACTCCATGGCAAGGAGACCCAGTACTTC
TRBJ1-1	once	TRBD1	TRBV18	CASSLTGGSEAFF	TGTGCCAGCTCATTAACAGGGGGTTCTGAAGCTTTCTTT
TRBJ2-6	NA	NA	TRBV5-4	CASSRDYSGANVLTF	TGTGCCAGCAGCCGTGACTACTCTGGGGCCAACGTCCTGACTTTC
TRBJ2-1	NA	TRBD2	TRBV6-5	CAAREPGLHNEQFF	TGTGCCGCCCGGGAGCCGGGACTACACAATGAGCAGTTCTTC
TRBJ1-4	NA	NA	TRBV6-1	CASSDVRLKLTNEKLFF	TGTGCCAGCAGTGACGTCAGGTTGAAATTAACTAATGAAAAACTGTTTTTT
TRBJ1-1	NA	NA	TRBV19	CASSMSGAGLTEAFF	TGTGCCAGTAGTATGAGTGGGGCAGGGCTCACTGAAGCTTTCTTT
TRBJ2-1	NA	TRBD1	TRBV7-2	CASSLGQGDHNEQFF	TGTGCCAGCAGCTTAGGTCAGGGGGACCACAATGAGCAGTTCTTC
TRBJ1-3	NA	NA	TRBV29-1	CSVSDGSQGNTIYF	TGCAGCGTTTCTGACGGGAGCCAAGGAAACACCATATATTTT
TRBJ2-5	NA	NA	TRBV13	CASSPDRSLQETQYF	TGTGCCAGCAGCCCGGACAGAAGTTTACAAGAGACCCAGTACTTC
TRBJ2-7	NA	NA	TRBV21-1	CASSTQPREPYEQYF	TGTGCCAGCAGCACCCAACCCCGGGAGCCCTACGAGCAGTACTTC
TRBJ2-5	NA	TRBD2	TRBV11-2	CASSLILLAGGPFETQYF	TGTGCCAGCAGCTTAATCTTGTTAGCGGGGGGGCCTTTTGAGACCCAGTACTTC
TRBJ1-4	NA	NA	TRBV6-5	CASSYSPGGGEKLFF	TGTGCCAGCAGTTACTCTCCCGGCGGGGGTGAAAAACTGTTTTTT
TRBJ2-1	NA	NA	TRBV2	CASRDWEQFF	TGTGCCAGCAGGGACTGGGAGCAGTTCTTC
TRBJ2-3	once	NA	TRBV7-3	CASSSGGEITDTQYF	TGTGCCAGCAGCTCCGGGGGAGAGATCACAGATACGCAGTATTTT
TRBJ2-7	NA	TRBD2	TRBV27	CASRVLAGVSSYEQYF	TGTGCCAGCAGGGTCTTAGCGGGAGTATCTAGTTACGAGCAGTACTTC
TRBJ2-7	NA	TRBD2	TRBV28	CASSSSGGRGGRYEQYF	TGTGCCAGCAGTTCCTCCGGAGGGCGGGGGGGCCGCTACGAGCAGTACTTC
TRBJ1-2	NA	TRBD1	TRBV18	CASSPDRGAYGYTF	TGTGCCAGCTCACCCGACAGGGGCGCCTATGGCTACACCTTC
TRBJ1-2	NA	TRBD1	TRBV28	CASSLGTGLKGYTF	TGTGCCAGCAGTTTAGGGACAGGGCTTAAAGGCTACACCTTC
TRBJ1-3	NA	NA	TRBV9	CASSASEFSGNTIYF	TGTGCCAGCAGCGCCTCAGAATTCTCTGGAAACACCATATATTTT
TRBJ2-5	NA	NA	TRBV6-2/TRBV6-3	CASSYSGAGQETQYF	TGTGCCAGCAGTTACTCAGGCGCGGGCCAAGAGACCCAGTACTTC
TRBJ1-4	NA	TRBD1	TRBV7-6	CASSSGRDRVGKLFF	TGTGCCAGCAGCTCGGGCCGGGACAGGGTTGGAAAACTGTTTTTT
TRBJ2-1	NA	TRBD2	TRBV11-3	CASSLSPSGYNEQFF	TGTGCCAGCAGCTTGTCCCCTAGCGGGTACAATGAGCAGTTCTTC
TRBJ2-2	once	TRBD1	TRBV2	CASSDTGTGGWVGGELFF	TGTGCCAGCAGTGATACGGGGACAGGGGGCTGGGTCGGCGGGGAGCTGTTTTTT
TRBJ1-2	NA	TRBD1	TRBV5-1	CASSTRGQGADYGYTF	TGCGCCAGCAGCACAAGAGGACAGGGGGCGGACTATGGCTACACCTTC
TRBJ2-3	NA	TRBD2	TRBV7-9	CASSLLASGGTDTQYF	TGTGCCAGCAGCCTCCTAGCTAGCGGGGGGACAGATACGCAGTATTTT
TRBJ1-5	once	TRBD1	TRBV28	CASSPIDRDRQPQHF	TGTGCCAGCAGTCCAATCGACAGGGATCGACAGCCCCAGCATTTT
TRBJ2-1	once	TRBD1	TRBV25-1	CANRTGGVPYPYNEQFF	TGTGCCAACCGGACAGGGGGCGTCCCATACCCGTACAATGAGCAGTTCTTC
TRBJ2-7	NA	NA	TRBV7-2	CASSPQRTTSRYEQYF	TGTGCCAGCAGCCCCCAGAGGACTACGTCTCGCTACGAGCAGTACTTC
TRBJ2-3	NA	NA	TRBV7-2	CASSQTLGGGTDTQYF	TGTGCCAGCAGCCAAACTCTCGGGGGAGGCACAGATACGCAGTATTTT
TRBJ2-7	NA	TRBD2	TRBV3-1/TRBV3-2	CASSQVAGGGEQYF	TGTGCCAGCAGCCAAGTGGCGGGGGGTGGGGAGCAGTACTTC